One and the same sample provided the 9 T cell receptor beta chains below, sequenced in a study of cytomegalovirus exposure and HLA in healthy donors. It was with 60 Vbeta and 13 Jbeta primers that the PCR ran. TCRdb's copy holds only in-frame clones and misses some; the assay was immunoSEQ multiplex PCR. The sample records about 250,000 clones, roughly two thirds being singletons. Sequenced: PBMCs. The receptors were sampled from a female donor in good health and CMV-seronegative.

This sequence joins TRBV28 and TRBJ1-5; D not certain. The CDR3 spans 14 residues. Trimming left V 3 bases short and J 3 bases short, with 9 bases between. The germline CDR1 and CDR2 sequences are MDHEN and SYDVKM. The CDR3: CASSFHRDNQPQHF. Written as DNA, the CDR3 is TGTGCCAGCAGTTTCCACCGGGACAATCAGCCCCAGCATTTT.

The V and J genes are TRBV15 and TRBJ2-5; 7 positions agree with TRBD2. The tail of the sequence fits TRBJ2-7 better, so the J call may be wrong. Germline loops: CDR1 LNHNV, CDR2 YYDKDF (reference sequence). CDR3 length: 15 amino acids. The DNA for the CDR3 is TGTGCCACCAGCAGGCGGGCGGGAGCGAGGGACGAGCAGTACTTC. Translation gives CATSRRAGARDEQYF.

This clone occurred a few times. V gene TRBV5-4 combines with J gene TRBJ2-3, with D perhaps TRBD2 (5 bases). Deletions cut 0 bases from V and 0 bases from J, with 5 bases between. The length of the CDR3 is 14 residues. Germline CDR1 reads SGHNT; CDR2 reads YYREEE (reference sequence). The CDR3 DNA is TGTGCCAGCAGCTTGGCGGGGAGCACAGATACGCAGTATTTT. Translating gives CASSLAGSTDTQYF.

The V and J genes are TRBV5-1 and TRBJ1-1; tentative D call: TRBD1 (6 bases). V gave up 4 bases and J gave up 1 base, with 14 bases separating them. CDR1 is SGHRS and CDR2 is YFSETQ in the germline V gene. The CDR3 totals 15 residues. CDR3 residues: CASSPLAGANTEAFF. CDR3 nucleotide sequence: TGCGCCAGCAGCCCACTGGCGGGGGCGAACACTGAAGCTTTCTTT.

The chain uses TRBV4-1 and TRBJ2-7; possibly TRBD2 for D (6 bases). V shed 3 bases and J shed 4 bases, with 16 bases lying between them. The CDR3 has 15 amino acids. Per the germline V gene, CDR1 is MGHRA and CDR2 is YSYEKL. In DNA, the CDR3 is TGCGCCAGCAGCCACGCCCCGGGAGCTTTTTACGAGCAGTACTTC. Translated, it gives CASSHAPGAFYEQYF.

The rearrangement uses TRBV5-6 and TRBJ2-7, with TRBD2 identical over 11 bases. With V trimmed by 2 bases and J by 2 bases, 12 bases remained unmatched. The CDR3 covers 18 residues. CDR1 SGHDT and CDR2 YYEEEE come from the germline V gene. CDR3 amino acids: CASSFTGTSGNFPYEQYF. The CDR3 region has the DNA TGTGCCAGCAGCTTCACCGGGACTAGCGGAAATTTTCCCTACGAGCAGTACTTC.

This clone turned up a few times. The chain employs TRBV7-9 and TRBJ2-7, with D possibly matching TRBD2 (5 bases). The CDR3 is 17 amino acids. The germline V gene has CDR1 SEHNR and CDR2 FQNEAQ (reference sequence). Trimming removed 0 bases at V and 5 bases at J, with 20 bases between. This CDR3 is CASSLAELGKIWHEQYF. CDR3 coding DNA: TGTGCCAGCAGCTTAGCCGAACTAGGGAAAATATGGCACGAGCAGTACTTC.

This rearrangement joins TRBV19 to TRBJ1-1; 8 bases are shared with TRBD1. The CDR3 length is 14 residues. Germline V gene data show CDR1 as LNHDA and CDR2 as SQIVND (reference sequence). Losses at the gene ends were 4 bases for V and 2 bases for J; bases not matched to a gene: 3. CDR3 residues: CASSRGTGNTEAFF. In nucleotides, the CDR3 is TGTGCCAGTAGTAGAGGGACAGGAAACACTGAAGCTTTCTTT.

This clone was seen a few times. V is TRBV27 and J is TRBJ2-7, with D tentatively TRBD1 (6 bases). The CDR3 covers 13 residues. Trimming left V 10 bases short and J 0 bases short, with 13 bases between. Germline values: CDR1 MNHEY, CDR2 SMNVEV (reference sequence). This CDR3 reads CATRGQPSYEQYF. The CDR3 DNA sequence: TGTGCCACCAGGGGCCAGCCCTCCTACGAGCAGTACTTC.